Each of the 24 T cell receptor beta chains below was sequenced from the same sample in a study of CD8 T cells in ankylosing spondylitis. Using its own MiXCR run on the 5' RACE reads, TCRdb lists one record per CDR3 protein. Of a few hundred thousand distinct CDR3 sequences listed, more than 9% are singletons. The sample was blood, either unsorted or a sorted T cell fraction (not recorded which). Receptor source: a female donor with ankylosing spondylitis or in good health (not recorded which).

This clonotype was observed a handful of times. CDR3 coding DNA: TGTGCCAGCAGCCTCCTGGGATCCTACGAGCAGTACTTC. This gives the protein CASSLLGSYEQYF. This chain links TRBV7-9 with TRBJ2-7; no clear D. The CDR3 runs to 13 residues. The germline gives CDR1 SEHNR, CDR2 FQNEAQ (reference sequence). V was pared by 5 bases and J by 1 base, with 9 bases between.

This clonotype was detected many times. This sequence joins TRBV20-1 and TRBJ2-1, with D maybe TRBD2 (6 bases). This CDR3 is built from 14 residues. The germline CDR1 and CDR2 sequences are DFQATT and SNEGSKA (reference sequence). V was trimmed by 4 bases and J by 6 bases, leaving 16 bases between them. CDR3 DNA sequence: TGCAGTGCTATCCGGGACTCAGGAAGCAATGAGCAGTTCTTC. Translating it yields CSAIRDSGSNEQFF.

This clonotype appeared many times. CDR3 residues: CASSFGLKGLSTDTQYF. DNA for the CDR3: TGCGCCAGCAGCTTTGGCCTTAAGGGGCTGAGCACAGATACGCAGTATTTT. V usage is TRBV5-1 and J usage is TRBJ2-3; possible D gene TRBD1, 5 bases. This CDR3 has 17 residues. Germline CDR1 and CDR2: SGHRS and YFSETQ. V was pared by 2 bases and J by 0 bases, with 16 bases between.

By its share, this clonotype is large. The chain employs TRBV27 and TRBJ2-7; weak D call: TRBD2 (6 bases). This CDR3 comprises 14 residues. The germline V and J ends were trimmed by 2 bases and 2 bases, with 10 bases remaining between them. Per germline, CDR1 MNHEY and CDR2 SMNVEV (reference sequence). CDR3 DNA sequence: TGTGCCAGCAGTTTAGGCAGGGAGGCCTACGAGCAGTACTTC. Protein: CASSLGREAYEQYF.

The chain uses TRBV20-1 and TRBJ1-1; D is possibly TRBD1 (5 bases). Germline CDR1 DFQATT, CDR2 SNEGSKA (reference sequence). Trimming removed 7 bases from V and 5 bases from J, with 17 bases in between. This CDR3 has 13 amino acids. The CDR3 loop reads CSGPGGGGTEAFF. CDR3 coding DNA: TGCAGTGGCCCTGGCGGGGGAGGAACTGAAGCTTTCTTT.

At least ten counts were recorded for this clonotype. The V gene is TRBV14, the J gene TRBJ1-1; 8 nucleotides agree with TRBD1. The germline V gene encodes CDR1 SGHDN and CDR2 FVKESK. The CDR3 contains 14 residues. V lost 4 bases, J lost 5 bases, and 6 bases stayed unmatched. DNA of the CDR3: TGTGCCAGCAGCCCCTGGACAGGGCGAACTGAAGCTTTCTTT. Protein product: CASSPWTGRTEAFF.

CDR3 region: CASLPGTVNTEAFF. In DNA, the CDR3 is TGTGCCAGCCTACCCGGGACAGTGAACACTGAAGCTTTCTTT. J is TRBJ1-1 and V is TRBV28; 7 nucleotides agree with TRBD1. This CDR3 spans 14 amino acids. From germline, CDR1 is MDHEN and CDR2 SYDVKM. V was clipped by 8 bases and J by 0 bases; unmatched bases: 6.

The chain combines TRBV2 with TRBJ1-5; 8 bases fit TRBD1. The trim removed 6 bases at V and 7 bases at J, leaving 11 bases unmatched. The germline gives CDR1 SNHLY, CDR2 FYNNEI. This CDR3 has 15 residues. CDR3 sequence (DNA): TGTGCCAGCAGGCCCGAAGACAGGGGTGGGCAGCCCCAGCATTTT. It translates to CASRPEDRGGQPQHF.

The V call is TRBV11-1, the J call TRBJ2-5; TRBD2 matches at 7 bases. CDR1 is SGHAT, CDR2 FQDESV, per germline (reference sequence). J lost 4 bases, V lost 5 bases, and 4 bases had no gene match. CDR3 size: 13 residues. CDR3 amino acids: CASSEPGGETQYF. The CDR3 DNA reads TGTGCCAGCAGCGAACCGGGGGGAGAGACCCAGTACTTC.

About this clonotype itself: The junction does not match germline at one end; this may be a read error. The V call is TRBV6-5, the J call TRBJ1-1; TRBD1 matches 7 bases. CDR1 MNHEY and CDR2 SVGAGI come from the germline V gene. The CDR3 spans 17 residues. The DNA of the CDR3 is TGTGCCAGCAGTTACCTTTCGACAGGGACCTCTCTGGCTGAAGCTCTCTTT. Protein product: CASSYLSTGTSLAEALF.

This clonotype has a count of ten or more. The chain combines TRBV20-1 with TRBJ2-2; no definite D call. V was pared by 6 bases and J by 7 bases, with 12 bases between. The CDR3 has 12 residues. CDR1 DFQATT and CDR2 SNEGSKA come from the germline V gene (reference sequence). CDR3 residues: CSASLRNGELFF. The CDR3 bases are TGCAGTGCCAGCCTTCGGAACGGGGAGCTGTTTTTT.

This chain joins TRBV7-2 and TRBJ2-3; 10 bases map to TRBD2. The CDR3 sequence is 13 residues long. Germline V gives CDR1 SGHTA, CDR2 FQGNSA. The J segment lost 8 bases and the V segment lost 5 bases, leaving 4 bases of the junction unmatched. The CDR3 coding sequence is TGTGCCAGCAGCGGGACTAGCGTCAGTACGCAGTATTTT. Its protein product is CASSGTSVSTQYF.

This clonotype has more than one count but fewer than ten. The rearrangement uses TRBV21-1 and TRBJ1-5. TRBV21-1 is deemed a pseudogene. This CDR3 region has 12 residues. CDR3 DNA sequence: TGTGCCAGCAAAGAGAGCAATCAGCCCCAGCATTTT. This encodes CASKESNQPQHF.

This clonotype was detected many times. The gene calls are TRBV20-1 and TRBJ2-7; 9 bases align to TRBD1. V dropped 1 base and J dropped 4; count of bases not matched to a gene: 11. The CDR3 length is 16 residues. Germline-derived CDR1 and CDR2 are DFQATT and SNEGSKA (reference sequence). CDR3 DNA: TGCAGTGCTAGAGTCCAGGACAGGGGAGCTGGGTACGAGCAGTACTTC. It codes for CSARVQDRGAGYEQYF.

This clonotype was picked up many times. The J gene is TRBJ1-5, the V gene TRBV27; tentative D call: TRBD1 (5 bases). The CDR3 has 15 amino acids. Trimming pared 1 base from V and 2 bases from J, leaving 9 bases between. CDR1 MNHEY and CDR2 SMNVEV come from the germline V gene (reference sequence). The chain's CDR3 is CASSLFVGGNQPQHF. The CDR3 DNA reads as TGTGCCAGCAGTTTATTCGTGGGGGGCAATCAGCCCCAGCATTTT.

This clonotype was recorded at least ten times. The chain recombines TRBV4-3 with TRBJ2-1, with D unresolved. The CDR3 consists of 17 residues. Trimming removed 0 bases at V and 0 bases at J, with 12 bases between. CDR1 LGHNA and CDR2 YSLEER come from the germline V gene. The CDR3 DNA reads TGCGCCAGCAGCCAAGATCCGCCTAAGGACTCCTACAATGAGCAGTTCTTC. Translating gives CASSQDPPKDSYNEQFF.

This chain connects TRBV5-1 to TRBJ2-2; 7 bases are shared with TRBD2. CDR1 and CDR2 (germline): SGHRS, YFSETQ. The CDR3 has 16 amino acids. With V trimmed by 4 bases and J by 5 bases, 11 bases remained unmatched. DNA of the CDR3: TGCGCCAGCAGCCCAGATGGGGGGGATTCGACCGGGGAGCTGTTTTTT. This encodes CASSPDGGDSTGELFF.

The V and J genes are TRBV12-3 or TRBV12-4 and TRBJ1-3; D gene unclear. This CDR3 region has 15 residues. V lost 4 bases, J lost 4 bases, and 14 bases lay in between. The CDR3 sequence: CASSSQLTRGNTIYF. The CDR3 DNA sequence: TGTGCCAGCAGTTCACAGTTGACCCGCGGAAACACCATATATTTT.

There are a few counts of this clonotype. This chain joins TRBV18 and TRBJ1-3, with D unclear. This CDR3 has 14 amino acids. Deletions cut 3 bases from V and 0 bases from J, with 6 bases between. Germline assignment: CDR1 KGHSH and CDR2 LQKENI. CDR3 loop: CASSPPISGNTIYF. Written as DNA, the CDR3 is TGTGCCAGCTCACCCCCGATCTCTGGAAACACCATATATTTT.

This clonotype was counted ten times or more. The chain combines TRBV28 with TRBJ2-5; D call uncertain. Trimming removed 7 bases from V and 5 bases from J, with 14 bases in between. The CDR3 length is 13 residues. The germline CDR1 and CDR2 sequences are MDHEN and SYDVKM. The CDR3 DNA sequence: TGTGCCAGCACCGCGTGGAGCCCGGAGACCCAGTACTTC. Amino acid sequence: CASTAWSPETQYF.

This clonotype was seen many times. V gene TRBV12-3 or TRBV12-4 combines with J gene TRBJ1-2; D possibly corresponds to TRBD1 (6 bases). Trimming pared 5 bases from V and 8 bases from J, leaving 15 bases between. CDR3 length: 13 amino acids. The CDR3 DNA sequence: TGTGCCAGCAGTGAGGGGGGGGCCGTCGGCTACACCTTC. It specifies CASSEGGAVGYTF.

This clonotype has at least ten counts. The CDR3 here is CASSTDVYGYTF. The CDR3 DNA is TGTGCCAGCAGTACAGATGTTTATGGCTACACCTTC. V is TRBV12-3 or TRBV12-4 and J is TRBJ1-2; no clear D. The CDR3 sequence is 12 residues long. V lost 5 bases and J lost 5, with 9 bases in between.

This clonotype has ten or more counts. The V gene is TRBV7-9, the J gene TRBJ1-4; no clear D. Trimming took 4 bases from V and 0 from J, leaving 15 bases between them. This CDR3 spans 17 amino acids. Germline V gene sequence: CDR1 SEHNR, CDR2 FQNEAQ (reference sequence). The CDR3 is CASSSQREVATNEKLFF. The CDR3 DNA follows: TGTGCCAGCAGCTCCCAAAGAGAAGTTGCAACTAATGAAAAACTGTTTTTT.

The V call is TRBV14, the J call TRBJ2-7, with D possibly matching TRBD1 (5 bases). CDR3 length equals 15 residues. V lost 2 bases, J lost 5 bases, and 16 bases lay in between. The germline gives CDR1 SGHDN, CDR2 FVKESK. The chain's CDR3 is CASSQSLGPIHEQYF. CDR3 coding DNA: TGTGCCAGCAGCCAATCCCTGGGGCCAATCCACGAGCAGTACTTC.